The 8 T cell receptor beta chains below all came from one sample that was sequenced in a study of metastatic and nonmetastatic thyroid tumors. Each patient came to thyroid surgery without any prior treatment (of any kind). TCRdb re-analyzed the PCR reads using MiXCR. The top ten hold less than 20% of the sample, which has about 11,000 clones, almost 30% seen once. Sequenced: tumor tissue. These receptors came from a female donor with papillary thyroid cancer or a benign thyroid nodule (not recorded which). Some clones in this sample may be carry-over from other donors' samples.

The V gene is TRBV4-2, the J gene TRBJ2-4; a possible D gene is TRBD1 (7 bases). V was trimmed by 3 bases and J by 6 bases, leaving 18 bases between them. Germline V gives CDR1 LGHNA, CDR2 YNFKEQ. This CDR3 has 16 residues. CDR3 sequence: CASSHPLGTAGNIQYF. The CDR3 DNA reads as TGTGCCAGCAGCCACCCTCTAGGGACAGCGGGAAACATTCAGTACTTC.

The V call is TRBV20-1, the J call TRBJ1-1, with D unclear. Germline CDR1 reads DFQATT; CDR2 reads SNEGSKA (reference sequence). CDR3 size: 13 residues. Trimming took off 3 bases at V and 4 bases at J, with 12 bases between the two ends. CDR3: CSASSGLSTEAFF. The CDR3 DNA reads TGCAGTGCTAGTTCAGGACTATCCACTGAAGCTTTCTTT.

By sample fraction, this clone is medium-sized (0.01 to 0.1%). The V and J genes are TRBV27 and TRBJ2-2; no reliable D call. There are 14 residues in the CDR3. Trimming took off 3 bases at V and 1 base at J, with 6 bases between the two ends. The germline V gene encodes CDR1 MNHEY and CDR2 SMNVEV (reference sequence). The CDR3 region has the DNA TGTGCCAGCAGTTTCCTGGAGAACACCGGGGAGCTGTTTTTT. It is translated as CASSFLENTGELFF.

Points on this clone: Other DNA sequences in the same sample also yield this CDR3. The chain is built from TRBV14 and TRBJ2-1; 8 bases align to TRBD2. V shed 2 bases and J 7 bases; nucleotides not matched to a gene: 10. The CDR3 totals 16 residues. Germline V gives CDR1 SGHDN, CDR2 FVKESK. In nucleotides, the CDR3 is TGTGCCAGCAGCCAAAAACTCGCGGGAGGTTTAAATGAGCAGTTCTTC. Translated: CASSQKLAGGLNEQFF.

This sequence joins TRBV5-4 and TRBJ2-1; weak D call: TRBD2 (5 bases). There are 14 residues in the CDR3. Germline-derived CDR1 and CDR2 are SGHNT and YYREEE (reference sequence). V was clipped by 0 bases and J by 3 bases, with 7 bases between them. The CDR3 coding sequence is TGTGCCAGCAGCTTGGGGGAGAACTACAATGAGCAGTTCTTC. As protein: CASSLGENYNEQFF.

This clone ranks as large (0.1 to 1%). The chain is built from TRBV28 and TRBJ2-3, with 10 bases lining up with TRBD1. J was trimmed by 5 bases and V by 5 bases; bases with no gene match: 10. Germline V gene sequence: CDR1 MDHEN, CDR2 SYDVKM. The CDR3 contains 16 residues. The CDR3 DNA reads TGTGCCAGCAGTCTCAGAGACAGGGGGCTAATAGATACGCAGTATTTT. It specifies CASSLRDRGLIDTQYF.

By share, this clone counts as medium-sized. V gene TRBV14 combines with J gene TRBJ1-2; D unclear. This CDR3 contains 14 residues. The ends were cut back, 1 base at V and 4 bases at J, with 10 bases in the middle. Germline V CDR1 and CDR2: SGHDN, FVKESK. This chain's CDR3 is CASSQVEGPYGYTF. Written as DNA, the CDR3 is TGTGCCAGCAGCCAAGTGGAAGGTCCCTATGGCTACACCTTC.

The table lists this clone with many counts. This sample includes further DNA sequences coding for the same CDR3. This chain links TRBV7-9 with TRBJ1-1; no clear D gene. This CDR3 is 11 amino acids long. Germline V gene data show CDR1 as SEHNR and CDR2 as FQNEAQ (reference sequence). V shed 4 bases and J shed 6 bases, with 6 bases lying between them. CDR3 sequence: CASSSSSEAFF. The DNA for the CDR3 is TGTGCCAGCAGCTCTAGCTCTGAAGCTTTCTTT. Full variable domain (outside the CDR3, taken from reference TRBV7-9 and TRBJ1-1): DTGVSQNPRHKITKRGQNVTFRCDPISEHNRLYWYRQTLGQGPEFLTYFQNEAQLEKSRLLSDRFSAERPKGSFSTLEIQRTEQGDSAMYLCASSSSSEAFFGQGTRLTVV.